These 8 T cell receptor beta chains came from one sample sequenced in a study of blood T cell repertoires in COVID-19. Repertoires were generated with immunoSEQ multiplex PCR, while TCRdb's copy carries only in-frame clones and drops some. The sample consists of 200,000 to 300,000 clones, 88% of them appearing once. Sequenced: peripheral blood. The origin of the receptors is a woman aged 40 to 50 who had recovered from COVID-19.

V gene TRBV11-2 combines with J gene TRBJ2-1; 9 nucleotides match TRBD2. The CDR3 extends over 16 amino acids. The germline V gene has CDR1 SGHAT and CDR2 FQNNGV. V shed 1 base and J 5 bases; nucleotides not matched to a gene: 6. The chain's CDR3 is CASSLAGTSLHNEQFF. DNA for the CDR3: TGTGCCAGCAGCTTAGCAGGGACTAGCTTGCACAATGAGCAGTTCTTC.

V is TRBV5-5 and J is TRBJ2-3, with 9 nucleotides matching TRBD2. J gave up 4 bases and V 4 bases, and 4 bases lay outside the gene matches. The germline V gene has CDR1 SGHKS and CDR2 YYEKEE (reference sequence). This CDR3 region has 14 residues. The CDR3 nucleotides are TGTGCCAGCAGCCTACAGCGGGAGGCAGATACGCAGTATTTT. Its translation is CASSLQREADTQYF.

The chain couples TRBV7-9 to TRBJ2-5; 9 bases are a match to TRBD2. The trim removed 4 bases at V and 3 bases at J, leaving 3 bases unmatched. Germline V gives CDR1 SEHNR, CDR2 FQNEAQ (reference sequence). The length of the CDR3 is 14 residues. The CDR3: CASSYSGSEETQYF. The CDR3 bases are TGTGCCAGCAGCTATAGCGGGAGTGAAGAGACCCAGTACTTC.

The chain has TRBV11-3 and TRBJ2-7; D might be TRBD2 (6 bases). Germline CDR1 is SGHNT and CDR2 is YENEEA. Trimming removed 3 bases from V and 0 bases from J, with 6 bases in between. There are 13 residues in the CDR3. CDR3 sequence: CASSFGGSYEQYV. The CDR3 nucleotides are TGTGCCAGCAGCTTCGGGGGCTCCTACGAGCAGTACGTC.

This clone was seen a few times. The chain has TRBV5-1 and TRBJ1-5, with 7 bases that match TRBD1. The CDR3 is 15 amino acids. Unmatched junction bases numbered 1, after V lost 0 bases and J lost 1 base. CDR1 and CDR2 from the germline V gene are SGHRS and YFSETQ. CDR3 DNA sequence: TGCGCCAGCAGCTTGGGGGGACAGAGCAATCAGCCCCAGCATTTT. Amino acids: CASSLGGQSNQPQHF.

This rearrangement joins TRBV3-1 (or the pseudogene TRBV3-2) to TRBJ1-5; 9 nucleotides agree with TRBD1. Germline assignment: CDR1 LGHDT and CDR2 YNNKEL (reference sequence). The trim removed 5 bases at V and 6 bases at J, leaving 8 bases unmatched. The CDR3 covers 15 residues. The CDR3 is CASSTGTGFGQPQHF. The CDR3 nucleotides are TGTGCCAGCAGCACCGGGACAGGGTTCGGTCAGCCCCAGCATTTT.

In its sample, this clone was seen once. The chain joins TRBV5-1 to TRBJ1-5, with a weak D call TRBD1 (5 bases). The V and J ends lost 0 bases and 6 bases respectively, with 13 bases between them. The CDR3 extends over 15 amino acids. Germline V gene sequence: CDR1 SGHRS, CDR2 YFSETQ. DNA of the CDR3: TGCGCCAGCAGCTTGGTGGGGGGTCAGGGTCAGCCCCAGCATTTT. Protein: CASSLVGGQGQPQHF.

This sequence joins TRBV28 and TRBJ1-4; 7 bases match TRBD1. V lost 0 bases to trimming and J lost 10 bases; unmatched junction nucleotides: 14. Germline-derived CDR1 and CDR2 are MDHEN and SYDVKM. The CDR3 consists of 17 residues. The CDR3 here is CASSLWSRTGSWGKLFF. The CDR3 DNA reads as TGTGCCAGCAGTTTATGGTCACGGACAGGCAGCTGGGGAAAACTGTTTTTT. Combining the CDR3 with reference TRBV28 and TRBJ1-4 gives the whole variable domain DVKVTQSSRYLVKRTGEKVFLECVQDMDHENMFWYRQDPGLGLRLIYFSYDVKMKEKGDIPEGYSVSREKKERFSLILESASTNQTSMYLCASSLWSRTGSWGKLFFGSGTQLSVL.